One and the same sample provided the 8 T cell receptor beta chains below, sequenced in a study of regulatory T cells in long-lasting Graves disease. As to time point: newly diagnosed GD, antithyroid drugs for less than 3 months. There was RNA extracted from PBMCs, and the TCR library was made from it. iRepertoire HTBI primers and Arm-PCR of CDR3 regions built TCR beta libraries. TCRdb redid the calling of the multiplex PCR reads with MiXCR, one entry per CDR3 protein. The sample has 400,000 to 650,000 distinct CDR3 sequences, about 16% seen once. This same sample was also taken into another study, of T cells in Graves' hyperthyroidism and ophthalmopathy.

The specimen comprised peripheral blood mononuclear cells (PBMCs), sampled at new diagnosis, from a patient treated with antithyroid drugs. The receptors originated from a woman aged 40 to 65 with Graves disease.

This clonotype was found many times. V is TRBV20-1 and J is TRBJ1-2; 8 nucleotides agree with TRBD1. J was trimmed by 4 bases and V by 3 bases; bases with no gene match: 7. From germline, CDR1 is DFQATT and CDR2 SNEGSKA (reference sequence). The CDR3 length is 14 residues. The CDR3 loop reads CSASRDRLSYGYTF. The CDR3 coding sequence is TGCAGTGCTAGCCGGGACAGGTTATCCTATGGCTACACCTTC.

As to this clonotype: A much more abundant neighbour one base away suggests this may be a read error. A read error is likely, as this CDR3 ends without the conserved phenylalanine or tryptophan. This chain links TRBV20-1 with TRBJ1-5; tentatively, D is TRBD1 (5 bases). Germline V gene data show CDR1 as DFQATT and CDR2 as SNEGSKA (reference sequence). The CDR3 is made up of 14 amino acids. The V end lost 3 bases, the J end lost 2 bases, and 11 bases lay between the germline ends. CDR3 in amino acids: CSASGAEGNQPQHL. CDR3 DNA sequence: TGCAGTGCTAGTGGGGCAGAAGGCAATCAGCCCCAGCATCTT.

This clonotype has just a few counts. The chain uses TRBV11-2 and TRBJ2-7; tentatively, D is TRBD1 (6 bases). The V gene's germline CDR1 is SGHAT and CDR2 FQNNGV. This CDR3 has 15 amino acids. The V gene lost 4 bases and the J gene lost 2 bases, with 15 bases spanning the gap. In DNA form, the CDR3 reads TGTGCCAGCAGCTCTCGCGAAGGGGGAGCCTACGAGCAGTACTTC. It codes for CASSSREGGAYEQYF. Using reference TRBV11-2 and TRBJ2-7 for the parts outside the CDR3, the full variable domain is EAGVAQSPRYKIIEKRQSVAFWCNPISGHATLYWYQQILGQGPKLLIQFQNNGVVDDSQLPKDRFSAERLKGVDSTLKIQPAKLEDSAVYLCASSSREGGAYEQYFGPGTRLTVT.

This clonotype was detected only a few times. The chain recombines TRBV10-1 with TRBJ2-3; D tentatively reads TRBD1 or TRBD2 (5 bases each). V was shortened by 2 bases and J by 0 bases, with 15 bases between the two germline ends. The length of the CDR3 is 17 residues. Looked up from germline, CDR1 is WNHNN and CDR2 is SYGVQD (reference sequence). The CDR3: CASSEGRGHTSTDTQYF. The DNA of the CDR3 is TGCGCCAGCAGTGAGGGACGGGGCCATACGAGCACAGATACGCAGTATTTT.

In its sample, this clonotype was seen many times. This chain connects TRBV30 to TRBJ1-5; 9 bases fit TRBD1. V lost 5 bases to trimming and J lost 4 bases; unmatched junction nucleotides: 3. The CDR3 totals 13 residues. The germline V gene encodes CDR1 GTSNPN and CDR2 SVGIG (reference sequence). The CDR3 bases are TGTGCCTGGGGGGGACAGGGAAATCAGCCCCAGCATTTT. Encoded protein: CAWGGQGNQPQHF.

This clonotype was seen only a few times. The chain combines TRBV29-1 with TRBJ1-2, with a tentative D call TRBD1 (5 bases). Germline V gene sequence: CDR1 SQVTM, CDR2 ANQGSEA. The CDR3 spans 13 residues. The V end was cut by 5 bases, the J end by 7 bases, with 17 bases between. CDR3 amino acids: CSVKPGTPSGYTF. In nucleotides, the CDR3 is TGCAGCGTTAAACCCGGGACCCCGTCTGGCTACACCTTC.

The genes are TRBV3-1 and TRBJ1-3, with D possibly TRBD1 on 6 matching bases. CDR3 size: 16 residues. V gave up 1 base and J gave up 3 bases, with 13 bases separating them. The germline CDR1 and CDR2 sequences are LGHDT and YNNKEL (reference sequence). The CDR3 sequence: CASSQGLAGVGNTIYF. The CDR3 DNA reads TGTGCCAGCAGCCAAGGATTAGCAGGGGTTGGAAACACCATATATTTT.

This clonotype was seen only a few times. The CDR3, as DNA: TGCGCCAGCAGCCAAAACCACAGGGAAGCCAATGAGCAGTTCTTC. Translating it yields CASSQNHREANEQFF. This sequence joins TRBV4-1 and TRBJ2-1; D perhaps matches TRBD1 (6 bases). Germline V gene data show CDR1 as MGHRA and CDR2 as YSYEKL. There are 15 residues in the CDR3. Deletions cut 2 bases from V and 6 bases from J, with 14 bases between.